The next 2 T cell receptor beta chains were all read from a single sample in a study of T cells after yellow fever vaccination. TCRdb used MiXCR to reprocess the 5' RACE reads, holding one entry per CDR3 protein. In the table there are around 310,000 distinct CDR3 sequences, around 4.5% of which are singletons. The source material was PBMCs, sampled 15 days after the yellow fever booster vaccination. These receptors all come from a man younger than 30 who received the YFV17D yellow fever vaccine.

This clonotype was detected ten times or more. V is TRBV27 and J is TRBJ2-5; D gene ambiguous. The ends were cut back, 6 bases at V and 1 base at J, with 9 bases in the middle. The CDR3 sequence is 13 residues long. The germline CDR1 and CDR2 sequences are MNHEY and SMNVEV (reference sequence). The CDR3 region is CASRRGVQETQYF. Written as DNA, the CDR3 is TGTGCCAGCAGACGAGGCGTCCAAGAGACCCAGTACTTC.

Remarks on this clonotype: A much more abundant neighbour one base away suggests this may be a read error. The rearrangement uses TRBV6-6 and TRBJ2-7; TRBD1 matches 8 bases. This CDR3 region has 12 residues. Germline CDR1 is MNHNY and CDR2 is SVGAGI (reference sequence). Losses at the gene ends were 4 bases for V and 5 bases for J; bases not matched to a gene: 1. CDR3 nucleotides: TGTGCCAGCAGTTTGACAGGGGACGAGCAGTACGTC. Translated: CASSLTGDEQYV.